The 24 T cell receptor beta chains below all came from one sample that was sequenced in a study of Graves' ophthalmopathy and Graves' hyperthyroidism. From RNA, the CDR3 regions of TCR beta chains were amplified and sequenced. Scientists carried out first-round RT-PCR using HTBI primers and then a second-round multiplex PCR. TCRdb recomputed calls from the multiplex PCR reads with MiXCR, one row per CDR3 protein. The sample holds about 410,000 distinct CDR3 sequences, around 16% seen once. Input material: peripheral blood. The receptors were sampled from a woman aged 18-29 years with Graves' ophthalmopathy.

In this sample, this clonotype turned up many times. This rearrangement joins TRBV7-2 to TRBJ1-2, with a tentative D call TRBD1 (6 bases). V was trimmed by 0 bases and J by 7 bases, leaving 15 bases between them. This CDR3 region has 15 residues. The germline CDR1 and CDR2 sequences are SGHTA and FQGNSA. DNA for the CDR3: TGTGCCAGCAGCTTAGCGGGAACAGGGAACGTTGGCTACACCTTC. It is translated as CASSLAGTGNVGYTF.

This clonotype was recorded many times. The chain has TRBV27 and TRBJ2-7; 12 bases fit TRBD1. The CDR3 spans 17 residues. The trim removed 1 base at V and 3 bases at J, leaving 7 bases unmatched. Germline CDR1 is MNHEY and CDR2 is SMNVEV (reference sequence). CDR3 in DNA: TGTGCCAGCAGTTTATACCGGGACAGGGGGCAGGTCTACGAGCAGTACTTC. Residues: CASSLYRDRGQVYEQYF.

This clonotype was seen repeatedly, ten times or more. J is TRBJ2-7 and V is TRBV29-1; D perhaps matches TRBD1 (6 bases). Germline CDR1 reads SQVTM; CDR2 reads ANQGSEA. There are 15 residues in the CDR3. Trimming pared 3 bases from V and 1 base from J, leaving 16 bases between. The CDR3 here is CSVEGTGHKSYEQYF. Written as DNA, the CDR3 is TGCAGCGTTGAGGGGACGGGACACAAATCCTACGAGCAGTACTTC.

This clonotype has at least ten counts. The gene calls are TRBV27 and TRBJ1-1; D is possibly TRBD1 (6 bases). Trimming stripped 5 bases from V and 0 bases from J, with 19 bases between. This CDR3 has 17 residues. Germline V gene sequence: CDR1 MNHEY, CDR2 SMNVEV (reference sequence). CDR3 bases: TGTGCCAGCAGTCCATCCGGTGGGGGCCACATGAACACTGAAGCTTTCTTT. Protein: CASSPSGGGHMNTEAFF.

This clonotype appeared many times. The chain employs TRBV29-1 and TRBJ2-7; the D gene is possibly TRBD2 (7 bases). Germline V gene data show CDR1 as SQVTM and CDR2 as ANQGSEA. This CDR3 region has 12 residues. Trimming removed 4 bases at V and 6 bases at J, with 13 bases between. DNA for the CDR3: TGCAGCGTTGTTGCGGGGGCTGGCGAGCAGTACTTC. This gives the protein CSVVAGAGEQYF.

Ten or more counts support this clonotype. V is TRBV7-2 and J is TRBJ1-6; D gene ambiguous. Trimming removed 1 base at V and 4 bases at J, with 8 bases between. The CDR3 length is 15 residues. Germline-derived CDR1 and CDR2 are SGHTA and FQGNSA. CDR3 in DNA: TGTGCCAGCAGCTTAGATGGGAGTTATAATTCACCCCTCCACTTT. Translating it yields CASSLDGSYNSPLHF.

This clonotype turned up a few times. This chain connects TRBV7-2 to TRBJ1-1; D is unclear. This CDR3 spans 12 amino acids. Per the germline V gene, CDR1 is SGHTA and CDR2 is FQGNSA. V lost 0 bases, J lost 8 bases, and 7 bases lay in between. DNA for the CDR3: TGTGCCAGCAGCTTAGCAAGGCCAGAAGCTTTCTTT. It yields the protein CASSLARPEAFF.

The V gene is TRBV20-1, the J gene TRBJ2-7; TRBD2 matches 7 bases. Trimming at V came to 3 bases and at J to 4 bases, leaving 6 bases not matched to a gene. This CDR3 is built from 13 residues. Germline CDR1 reads DFQATT; CDR2 reads SNEGSKA (reference sequence). The CDR3 sequence: CSASTSEEYEQYF. CDR3 in DNA: TGCAGTGCTAGTACTAGCGAGGAATACGAGCAGTACTTC.

This sequence joins TRBV11-1 and TRBJ1-2; D might be TRBD1 (5 bases). The CDR3 sequence is 13 residues long. Looked up from germline, CDR1 is SGHAT and CDR2 is FQDESV (reference sequence). Deletions cut 4 bases from V and 6 bases from J, with 12 bases between. DNA of the CDR3: TGTGCCAGCAGCTCCCAAGGGGCGGATGGCTACACCTTC. Protein product: CASSSQGADGYTF.

This clonotype came up many times. V gene TRBV12-3 or TRBV12-4 combines with J gene TRBJ2-4; D perhaps matches TRBD1 (7 bases). V shed 2 bases and J shed 8 bases, with 16 bases lying between them. This CDR3 is 15 amino acids long. The CDR3 is CASSLSGGRGDIQYF. In DNA, the CDR3 is TGTGCCAGCAGTTTAAGTGGGGGCAGGGGGGACATTCAGTACTTC.

This clonotype was counted many times. A much bigger clone sits one base away, suggesting this may be a read error. The gene calls are TRBV11-1 and TRBJ2-5; D possibly corresponds to TRBD1 (6 bases). The CDR3 covers 15 residues. Per germline, CDR1 SGHAT and CDR2 FQDESV (reference sequence). CDR3 sequence (DNA): TGTGCCAGCAGCTTATCCCAGGGGATTGAAGAGACCCAGCACTTC. This codes for CASSLSQGIEETQHF.

The table lists this clonotype with many counts. CDR3 residues: CASSLGAPQETQYF. The DNA for the CDR3 is TGCGCCAGCAGCTTGGGGGCACCCCAAGAGACCCAGTACTTC. This chain joins TRBV5-1 and TRBJ2-5; D is uncertain. The CDR3 has 14 amino acids. CDR1 and CDR2 from the germline V gene are SGHRS and YFSETQ. V was shortened by 0 bases and J by 1 base, with 7 bases between the two germline ends.

This chain links TRBV6-5 with TRBJ1-1, with D uncertain. The CDR3 has 13 residues. Germline loops: CDR1 MNHEY, CDR2 SVGAGI. The germline V and J ends were trimmed by 0 bases and 8 bases, with 10 bases remaining between them. CDR3 protein: CASSYSLAPEAFF. CDR3 in DNA: TGTGCCAGCAGTTACTCGCTGGCACCCGAAGCTTTCTTT.

This clonotype has ten or more counts. The gene calls are TRBV25-1 and TRBJ1-6; 10 nucleotides agree with TRBD1. J gave up 9 bases and V 8 bases, and 10 bases lay outside the gene matches. The V gene's germline CDR1 is MGHDK and CDR2 SYGVNS. CDR3 length equals 15 residues. The chain's CDR3 is CASRPGTGVGSPLHF. The CDR3 nucleotides read TGTGCCAGCCGTCCCGGGACAGGGGTGGGTTCACCCCTCCACTTT.

This clonotype was detected ten times or more. The rearrangement joins TRBV5-1 to TRBJ1-1; D remains unclear. Trimming removed 2 bases at V and 7 bases at J, with 18 bases between. Germline V gene data show CDR1 as SGHRS and CDR2 as YFSETQ. The CDR3 has 15 residues. The CDR3 DNA sequence: TGCGCCAGCAGCTTAATAGGTGGAGGTGGGTTTGAAGCTTTCTTT. Translating it yields CASSLIGGGGFEAFF.

Ten or more counts support this clonotype. The chain links TRBV7-2 to TRBJ2-4; a possible D gene is TRBD2 (5 bases). With 5 bases removed from V and 2 bases from J, the gap between germline ends came to 19 bases. This CDR3 has 17 residues. The germline V gene encodes CDR1 SGHTA and CDR2 FQGNSA. The CDR3 bases are TGTGCCAGCAGCGCTGTCGGACTGGCTGCCTCCAAAAACATTCAGTACTTC. This encodes CASSAVGLAASKNIQYF.

This clonotype was counted many times. The gene calls are TRBV28 and TRBJ2-2; D is tentatively TRBD1 or TRBD2 (5 bases each). V shed 6 bases and J shed 4 bases, with 15 bases lying between them. Germline assignment: CDR1 MDHEN and CDR2 SYDVKM. The CDR3 covers 15 residues. DNA of the CDR3: TGTGCCAGCAGCTCATTATGGGGGTTCACCGGGGAGCTGTTTTTT. Translating gives CASSSLWGFTGELFF. The full variable domain, its missing parts supplied by reference TRBV28 and TRBJ2-2, is DVKVTQSSRYLVKRTGEKVFLECVQDMDHENMFWYRQDPGLGLRLIYFSYDVKMKEKGDIPEGYSVSREKKERFSLILESASTNQTSMYLCASSSLWGFTGELFFGEGSRLTVL.

Points on this clonotype: Given a much more abundant clone one base away, this may be a read error. The chain is built from TRBV6-2 or TRBV6-3 and TRBJ1-5, with D tentatively TRBD1 (5 bases). Trimming took 6 bases from V and 0 from J, leaving 21 bases between them. This CDR3 comprises 18 residues. Germline loops: CDR1 MNHEY, CDR2 SVGEGT. The CDR3 loop is CASRRDGQKVDSNQPQHF. CDR3 sequence (DNA): TGTGCCAGCAGGAGGGACGGTCAAAAGGTAGATAGCAATCAGCCCCAGCATTTT.

This clonotype was seen many times. The chain combines TRBV6-5 with TRBJ2-5, with D possibly being TRBD2 (6 bases). The CDR3 loop spans 18 amino acids. Germline-derived CDR1 and CDR2 are MNHEY and SVGAGI. Trimming stripped 4 bases from V and 2 bases from J, with 23 bases between. The CDR3 nucleotides read TGTGCCAGCAGTTCCCTCCGTCTAGCGCAAGCCAGACAAGAGACCCAGTACTTC. The encoded protein is CASSSLRLAQARQETQYF.

This clonotype was picked up many times. The CDR3 bases are TGCGCCAGCAGTGAATGGGAAGGGGGCTTCAATCAGCCCCAGCATTTT. It yields the protein CASSEWEGGFNQPQHF. The chain carries TRBV10-2 and TRBJ1-5; 7 nucleotides line up with TRBD1. The trim removed 3 bases at V and 3 bases at J, leaving 8 bases unmatched. The V gene's germline CDR1 is WSHSY and CDR2 SAAADI. CDR3 size: 16 residues.

This clonotype was seen repeatedly, ten times or more. The chain has TRBV11-2 and TRBJ1-1; D remains unclear. The CDR3 length is 13 residues. CDR1 and CDR2 (germline): SGHAT, FQNNGV. V lost 1 base and J 8 bases, leaving 11 bases between the germline ends. The CDR3 DNA follows: TGTGCCAGCAGCTTAGGGGGTCGCCGGGAAGCTTTCTTT. Translated, it gives CASSLGGRREAFF.

In this sample, this clonotype turned up many times. The chain links TRBV7-2 to TRBJ2-7; 10 bases align to TRBD2. This CDR3 region has 16 residues. Looked up from germline, CDR1 is SGHTA and CDR2 is FQGNSA. The V and J ends lost 2 bases and 3 bases, in that order; junction bases with no gene match: 7. The CDR3 reads CASSLTASGGHYEQYF. The CDR3 bases are TGTGCCAGCAGCTTAACGGCTAGCGGGGGTCACTACGAGCAGTACTTC.

The table lists this clonotype with many counts. The chain links TRBV5-1 to TRBJ1-1; D remains ambiguous. V lost 0 bases and J lost 9, with 12 bases in between. The CDR3 totals 13 residues. From germline, CDR1 is SGHRS and CDR2 YFSETQ. CDR3 bases: TGCGCCAGCAGCTTGGTTTCGGCCAGCCAAGCTTTCTTT. It codes for CASSLVSASQAFF.

The gene calls are TRBV20-1 and TRBJ2-7, with 8 positions matching TRBD1. The germline V gene encodes CDR1 DFQATT and CDR2 SNEGSKA (reference sequence). Trimming at V came to 5 bases and at J to 3 bases, leaving 9 bases not matched to a gene. The CDR3 sequence is 14 residues long. As DNA, the CDR3 is TGCAGTGCTGGACAGGGACCCTCGGGCTACGAGCAGTACTTC. Protein product: CSAGQGPSGYEQYF.